This passage covers 27 T cell receptor beta chains from one sample sequenced in a study of OX40 agonist ivuxolimab in advanced cancers. TCRdb keeps only in-frame clones here, not all; method: immunoSEQ multiplex PCR. The repertoire holds about 35,000 clones, with approximately 80% as singletons. Source: CD4+ or CD8+ T cells sorted from blood, taken in a trial of the OX40 agonist ivuxolimab. Receptor source: an adult with an advanced solid tumor such as melanoma, head and neck, liver or kidney cancer.

This clone has just one count. At one of its ends the junction is not consistent with the germline gene, which may arise from a read error. The chain uses TRBV10-3 and TRBJ2-7; the match to TRBD2 covers 12 bases. The CDR3 length is 13 residues. Germline loops: CDR1 ENHRY, CDR2 SYGVKD. CDR3 amino acids: CATQLAGGPLQSF. The CDR3 DNA follows: TGTGCCACGCAACTAGCGGGAGGACCCCTGCAATCCTTC.

This clone has more than one count but fewer than ten. V is TRBV6-5 and J is TRBJ2-2; D not certain. The CDR3 has 14 amino acids. Trimming pared 4 bases from V and 1 base from J, leaving 7 bases between. Germline CDR1 and CDR2: MNHEY and SVGAGI. The CDR3 DNA is TGTGCCAGCAGTTCAAGATGGAACACCGGGGAGCTGTTTTTT. Its protein product is CASSSRWNTGELFF.

The J gene is TRBJ1-5, the V gene TRBV6-5; TRBD1 agrees at 9 bases. Germline V gives CDR1 MNHEY, CDR2 SVGAGI. The V gene end was trimmed by 5 bases and the J gene end by 8 bases; junction bases not matched to a gene: 10. The CDR3 has 15 amino acids. Here the CDR3 DNA reads TGTGCCAGCAGTACGGGACAGGGCGGAATCGAGCCCCAGCATTTT. Translated, it gives CASSTGQGGIEPQHF.

Here the CDR3 DNA reads TGCAGCGTTGATTGGCAGGGTAAGGGCAATGAGCAGTTCTTC. Translation gives CSVDWQGKGNEQFF. This chain links TRBV29-1 with TRBJ2-1; possibly TRBD1 for D (5 bases). Trimming removed 3 bases at V and 6 bases at J, with 15 bases between. Looked up from germline, CDR1 is SQVTM and CDR2 is ANQGSEA. The CDR3 runs 14 residues.

The chain combines TRBV5-1 with TRBJ1-2; D remains ambiguous. The CDR3 has 13 residues. CDR1 SGHRS and CDR2 YFSETQ come from the germline V gene. Trimming took 4 bases from V and 8 from J, leaving 15 bases between them. The CDR3: CASSPPASEGYTF. The CDR3 bases are TGCGCCAGCAGCCCCCCAGCATCAGAAGGCTACACCTTC.

The rearrangement joins TRBV28 to TRBJ2-7; 8 bases line up with TRBD2. J lost 2 bases, V lost 7 bases, and 10 bases had no gene match. Germline V gives CDR1 MDHEN, CDR2 SYDVKM. There are 15 residues in the CDR3. CDR3 nucleotides: TGTGCCAGCAATGGGGGCGGGGGGACCCCCTACGAGCAGTACTTC. It is translated as CASNGGGGTPYEQYF.

The CDR3 loop reads CAWSVFGGRYNSPLHF. For the CDR3, the DNA is TGTGCCTGGAGTGTATTCGGGGGACGGTATAATTCACCCCTCCACTTT. The chain couples TRBV30 to TRBJ1-6; perhaps TRBD1 as D (5 bases). This CDR3 has 16 amino acids. From germline, CDR1 is GTSNPN and CDR2 SVGIG (reference sequence). V lost 0 bases and J lost 4, with 13 bases in between.

This chain connects TRBV7-9 to TRBJ1-3; tentative D call: TRBD1 (6 bases). Trimming took off 1 base at V and 11 bases at J, with 12 bases between the two ends. The CDR3 is 13 amino acids. Per the germline V gene, CDR1 is SEHNR and CDR2 is FQNEAQ (reference sequence). The CDR3 DNA reads TGTGCCAGCAGCTTAGGGACAGACTATGCCATATATTTT. Amino acid sequence: CASSLGTDYAIYF.

The V gene is TRBV19, the J gene TRBJ2-1, with D maybe TRBD1 (7 bases). Trimming cost V 4 bases and J 8 bases, with 15 bases left between them. Germline V CDR1 and CDR2: LNHDA, SQIVND (reference sequence). The CDR3 has 14 amino acids. This CDR3 is CASSTGTASDEQFF. The CDR3 nucleotides read TGTGCCAGTAGTACGGGGACAGCTAGCGATGAGCAGTTCTTC.

The chain is built from TRBV9 and TRBJ2-3; unclear D gene. Germline CDR1 SGDLS, CDR2 YYNGEE. V lost 0 bases, J lost 4 bases, and 9 bases lay in between. The CDR3 spans 14 residues. The CDR3 region is CASSVARSPDTQYF. The CDR3 DNA reads TGTGCCAGCAGCGTAGCAAGGTCCCCAGATACGCAGTATTTT. The full variable domain, rest sourced from reference TRBV9 and TRBJ2-3, is DSGVTQTPKHLITATGQRVTLRCSPRSGDLSVYWYQQSLDQGLQFLIQYYNGEERAKGNILERFSAQQFPDLHSELNLSSLELGDSALYFCASSVARSPDTQYFGPGTRLTVL.

The rearrangement links TRBV11-2 to TRBJ2-2; TRBD1 might be the D (5 bases). CDR1 is SGHAT and CDR2 is FQNNGV in the germline V gene. V lost 5 bases to trimming and J lost 5 bases, with 15 bases between them. CDR3 length equals 15 residues. The CDR3 DNA is TGTGCCAGCAGCCCTGGCTCAGGGTTTACCGGGGAGCTGTTTTTT. It encodes CASSPGSGFTGELFF.

The chain couples TRBV28 to TRBJ1-1, with 7 nucleotides matching TRBD1. The trim removed 6 bases at V and 4 bases at J, leaving 8 bases unmatched. Germline V gives CDR1 MDHEN, CDR2 SYDVKM. This CDR3 has 14 residues. The CDR3 nucleotides are TGTGCCAGCAGCTACCATGACAGGGTCACTGAAGCTTTCTTT. This encodes CASSYHDRVTEAFF.

This clone is classed as medium-sized. The chain carries TRBV10-3 and TRBJ1-5; D not certain. From germline, CDR1 is ENHRY and CDR2 SYGVKD. The CDR3 is 15 amino acids. Trimming took off 3 bases at V and 0 bases at J, with 9 bases between the two ends. The chain's CDR3 is CAISEGRSSNQPQHF. Here the CDR3 DNA reads TGTGCCATCAGTGAAGGGAGATCTAGCAATCAGCCCCAGCATTTT.

The rearrangement joins TRBV5-4 to TRBJ1-1, with 10 bases identical to TRBD1. Germline values: CDR1 SGHNT, CDR2 YYREEE (reference sequence). V lost 3 bases to trimming and J lost 5 bases; unmatched junction nucleotides: 7. The CDR3 has 15 amino acids. The CDR3 DNA reads TGTGCCAGCAGCTCTTCCAGACAGGGGGCTACTGAAGCTTTCTTT. It specifies CASSSSRQGATEAFF.

The J gene is TRBJ2-2, the V gene TRBV5-1, with a possible D match to TRBD1 (6 bases). CDR1 is SGHRS, CDR2 YFSETQ, per germline. The CDR3 contains 16 residues. V was pared by 6 bases and J by 1 base, with 16 bases between. Here the CDR3 DNA reads TGCGCCAGCACCAGGGACAACCTATTGAACACCGGGGAGCTGTTTTTT. The encoded protein is CASTRDNLLNTGELFF.

As for this clone: A far larger clone is one base from this, pointing to a likely read error. The same CDR3 is also encoded by other DNA sequences in this sample. V gene TRBV2 combines with J gene TRBJ1-1; TRBD1 matches at 7 bases. V was clipped by 6 bases and J by 0 bases; unmatched bases: 4. Germline CDR1 reads SNHLY; CDR2 reads FYNNEI. The CDR3 contains 14 residues. The CDR3 protein is CASSPGQLNTEAFF. In DNA form, the CDR3 reads TGTGCCAGCAGCCCGGGACAGTTGAACACTGAAGCTTTCTTT.

Concerning this clone itself: Different DNA sequences within this sample yield the same CDR3. V and J are TRBV5-4 and TRBJ1-2; 7 positions agree with TRBD1. CDR3 length: 13 residues. J was trimmed by 8 bases and V by 4 bases; bases with no gene match: 8. In germline, CDR1 is SGHNT, CDR2 YYREEE (reference sequence). The CDR3 sequence: CASSRQQGGGYTF. As DNA, the CDR3 is TGTGCCAGCAGCAGGCAGCAGGGGGGCGGCTACACCTTC.

This sequence joins TRBV6-6 and TRBJ2-5; 8 bases are shared with TRBD2. The CDR3 consists of 16 residues. Trimming removed 3 bases from V and 5 bases from J; junction bases left unmatched: 11. The germline gives CDR1 MNHNY, CDR2 SVGAGI (reference sequence). The CDR3 loop is CASSYGLRGARETQYF. The CDR3, as DNA: TGTGCCAGCAGTTATGGCTTGCGGGGGGCCCGGGAGACCCAGTACTTC.

The rearrangement joins TRBV5-4 to TRBJ2-2; D gene uncertain. Trimming cost V 1 base and J 7 bases, with 11 bases left between them. CDR1 is SGHNT, CDR2 YYREEE, per germline (reference sequence). The CDR3 sequence is 14 residues long. The CDR3 sequence: CASSLPAPSGELFF. CDR3 DNA sequence: TGTGCCAGCAGCTTGCCGGCCCCCAGCGGGGAGCTGTTTTTT.

The rearrangement joins TRBV7-9 to TRBJ2-1, with D unclear. Germline V gives CDR1 SEHNR, CDR2 FQNEAQ (reference sequence). The CDR3 has 11 amino acids. V gave up 5 bases and J gave up 5 bases, with 4 bases separating them. CDR3 amino acids: CASSINNEQFF. CDR3 DNA sequence: TGTGCCAGCAGCATCAACAATGAGCAGTTCTTC.

This clone was counted once. This rearrangement joins TRBV28 to TRBJ1-5; D may be TRBD1 (6 bases). The CDR3 consists of 17 residues. The germline V gene has CDR1 MDHEN and CDR2 SYDVKM. The V end lost 1 base, the J end lost 0 bases, and 13 bases lay between the germline ends. The CDR3 loop reads CASSLFRGAGSNQPQHF. CDR3 in DNA: TGTGCCAGCAGTTTATTCCGGGGGGCGGGTAGCAATCAGCCCCAGCATTTT.

V is TRBV30 and J is TRBJ2-3; D is unresolved. This CDR3 region has 13 residues. V lost 4 bases and J 1 base, leaving 9 bases between the germline ends. Germline values: CDR1 GTSNPN, CDR2 SVGIG (reference sequence). CDR3: CAWNRGGTDTQYF. The CDR3 nucleotides read TGTGCCTGGAACCGTGGCGGCACAGATACGCAGTATTTT.

The chain links TRBV14 to TRBJ1-2; D gene uncertain. V lost 1 base, J lost 7 bases, and 10 bases lay in between. This CDR3 contains 13 residues. From germline, CDR1 is SGHDN and CDR2 FVKESK. This chain's CDR3 is CASSQVLSGGYTF. The CDR3 nucleotides are TGTGCCAGCAGCCAAGTTCTCAGTGGTGGCTACACCTTC.

This chain links TRBV11-1 with TRBJ2-6, with a tentative D call TRBD1 (6 bases). This CDR3 has 15 amino acids. Germline loops: CDR1 SGHAT, CDR2 FQDESV (reference sequence). V lost 4 bases to trimming and J lost 2 bases, with 9 bases between them. Written as DNA, the CDR3 is TGTGCCAGCAGCTCACAGGGAACTGGGGCCAACGTCCTGACTTTC. It codes for CASSSQGTGANVLTF.

This clone has a handful of counts. The V and J genes are TRBV14 and TRBJ1-6, with no clear D. The CDR3 loop spans 13 amino acids. Germline V CDR1 and CDR2: SGHDN, FVKESK. The V end was cut by 3 bases, the J end by 7 bases, with 7 bases between. CDR3: CASSQGLNSPLHF. The CDR3 DNA is TGTGCCAGCAGCCAGGGCCTCAATTCACCCCTCCACTTT.

The genes are TRBV6-1 and TRBJ2-7; D ambiguous. Germline V CDR1 and CDR2: MNHNS, SASEGT. The CDR3 consists of 16 residues. V gave up 0 bases and J gave up 3 bases, with 15 bases separating them. The CDR3 nucleotides read TGTGCCAGCAGTGAAGCGGGCTCTCCAGGTGTCTACGAGCAGTACTTC. Residues: CASSEAGSPGVYEQYF.

V usage is TRBV6-5 and J usage is TRBJ1-1; the D gene is possibly TRBD1 (5 bases). V lost 4 bases to trimming and J lost 4 bases, with 16 bases between them. The CDR3 runs 15 residues. The germline CDR1 and CDR2 sequences are MNHEY and SVGAGI. The CDR3 reads CASSFDTGRGTEAFF. The CDR3 nucleotides are TGTGCCAGCAGTTTCGACACCGGGAGGGGCACTGAAGCTTTCTTT.